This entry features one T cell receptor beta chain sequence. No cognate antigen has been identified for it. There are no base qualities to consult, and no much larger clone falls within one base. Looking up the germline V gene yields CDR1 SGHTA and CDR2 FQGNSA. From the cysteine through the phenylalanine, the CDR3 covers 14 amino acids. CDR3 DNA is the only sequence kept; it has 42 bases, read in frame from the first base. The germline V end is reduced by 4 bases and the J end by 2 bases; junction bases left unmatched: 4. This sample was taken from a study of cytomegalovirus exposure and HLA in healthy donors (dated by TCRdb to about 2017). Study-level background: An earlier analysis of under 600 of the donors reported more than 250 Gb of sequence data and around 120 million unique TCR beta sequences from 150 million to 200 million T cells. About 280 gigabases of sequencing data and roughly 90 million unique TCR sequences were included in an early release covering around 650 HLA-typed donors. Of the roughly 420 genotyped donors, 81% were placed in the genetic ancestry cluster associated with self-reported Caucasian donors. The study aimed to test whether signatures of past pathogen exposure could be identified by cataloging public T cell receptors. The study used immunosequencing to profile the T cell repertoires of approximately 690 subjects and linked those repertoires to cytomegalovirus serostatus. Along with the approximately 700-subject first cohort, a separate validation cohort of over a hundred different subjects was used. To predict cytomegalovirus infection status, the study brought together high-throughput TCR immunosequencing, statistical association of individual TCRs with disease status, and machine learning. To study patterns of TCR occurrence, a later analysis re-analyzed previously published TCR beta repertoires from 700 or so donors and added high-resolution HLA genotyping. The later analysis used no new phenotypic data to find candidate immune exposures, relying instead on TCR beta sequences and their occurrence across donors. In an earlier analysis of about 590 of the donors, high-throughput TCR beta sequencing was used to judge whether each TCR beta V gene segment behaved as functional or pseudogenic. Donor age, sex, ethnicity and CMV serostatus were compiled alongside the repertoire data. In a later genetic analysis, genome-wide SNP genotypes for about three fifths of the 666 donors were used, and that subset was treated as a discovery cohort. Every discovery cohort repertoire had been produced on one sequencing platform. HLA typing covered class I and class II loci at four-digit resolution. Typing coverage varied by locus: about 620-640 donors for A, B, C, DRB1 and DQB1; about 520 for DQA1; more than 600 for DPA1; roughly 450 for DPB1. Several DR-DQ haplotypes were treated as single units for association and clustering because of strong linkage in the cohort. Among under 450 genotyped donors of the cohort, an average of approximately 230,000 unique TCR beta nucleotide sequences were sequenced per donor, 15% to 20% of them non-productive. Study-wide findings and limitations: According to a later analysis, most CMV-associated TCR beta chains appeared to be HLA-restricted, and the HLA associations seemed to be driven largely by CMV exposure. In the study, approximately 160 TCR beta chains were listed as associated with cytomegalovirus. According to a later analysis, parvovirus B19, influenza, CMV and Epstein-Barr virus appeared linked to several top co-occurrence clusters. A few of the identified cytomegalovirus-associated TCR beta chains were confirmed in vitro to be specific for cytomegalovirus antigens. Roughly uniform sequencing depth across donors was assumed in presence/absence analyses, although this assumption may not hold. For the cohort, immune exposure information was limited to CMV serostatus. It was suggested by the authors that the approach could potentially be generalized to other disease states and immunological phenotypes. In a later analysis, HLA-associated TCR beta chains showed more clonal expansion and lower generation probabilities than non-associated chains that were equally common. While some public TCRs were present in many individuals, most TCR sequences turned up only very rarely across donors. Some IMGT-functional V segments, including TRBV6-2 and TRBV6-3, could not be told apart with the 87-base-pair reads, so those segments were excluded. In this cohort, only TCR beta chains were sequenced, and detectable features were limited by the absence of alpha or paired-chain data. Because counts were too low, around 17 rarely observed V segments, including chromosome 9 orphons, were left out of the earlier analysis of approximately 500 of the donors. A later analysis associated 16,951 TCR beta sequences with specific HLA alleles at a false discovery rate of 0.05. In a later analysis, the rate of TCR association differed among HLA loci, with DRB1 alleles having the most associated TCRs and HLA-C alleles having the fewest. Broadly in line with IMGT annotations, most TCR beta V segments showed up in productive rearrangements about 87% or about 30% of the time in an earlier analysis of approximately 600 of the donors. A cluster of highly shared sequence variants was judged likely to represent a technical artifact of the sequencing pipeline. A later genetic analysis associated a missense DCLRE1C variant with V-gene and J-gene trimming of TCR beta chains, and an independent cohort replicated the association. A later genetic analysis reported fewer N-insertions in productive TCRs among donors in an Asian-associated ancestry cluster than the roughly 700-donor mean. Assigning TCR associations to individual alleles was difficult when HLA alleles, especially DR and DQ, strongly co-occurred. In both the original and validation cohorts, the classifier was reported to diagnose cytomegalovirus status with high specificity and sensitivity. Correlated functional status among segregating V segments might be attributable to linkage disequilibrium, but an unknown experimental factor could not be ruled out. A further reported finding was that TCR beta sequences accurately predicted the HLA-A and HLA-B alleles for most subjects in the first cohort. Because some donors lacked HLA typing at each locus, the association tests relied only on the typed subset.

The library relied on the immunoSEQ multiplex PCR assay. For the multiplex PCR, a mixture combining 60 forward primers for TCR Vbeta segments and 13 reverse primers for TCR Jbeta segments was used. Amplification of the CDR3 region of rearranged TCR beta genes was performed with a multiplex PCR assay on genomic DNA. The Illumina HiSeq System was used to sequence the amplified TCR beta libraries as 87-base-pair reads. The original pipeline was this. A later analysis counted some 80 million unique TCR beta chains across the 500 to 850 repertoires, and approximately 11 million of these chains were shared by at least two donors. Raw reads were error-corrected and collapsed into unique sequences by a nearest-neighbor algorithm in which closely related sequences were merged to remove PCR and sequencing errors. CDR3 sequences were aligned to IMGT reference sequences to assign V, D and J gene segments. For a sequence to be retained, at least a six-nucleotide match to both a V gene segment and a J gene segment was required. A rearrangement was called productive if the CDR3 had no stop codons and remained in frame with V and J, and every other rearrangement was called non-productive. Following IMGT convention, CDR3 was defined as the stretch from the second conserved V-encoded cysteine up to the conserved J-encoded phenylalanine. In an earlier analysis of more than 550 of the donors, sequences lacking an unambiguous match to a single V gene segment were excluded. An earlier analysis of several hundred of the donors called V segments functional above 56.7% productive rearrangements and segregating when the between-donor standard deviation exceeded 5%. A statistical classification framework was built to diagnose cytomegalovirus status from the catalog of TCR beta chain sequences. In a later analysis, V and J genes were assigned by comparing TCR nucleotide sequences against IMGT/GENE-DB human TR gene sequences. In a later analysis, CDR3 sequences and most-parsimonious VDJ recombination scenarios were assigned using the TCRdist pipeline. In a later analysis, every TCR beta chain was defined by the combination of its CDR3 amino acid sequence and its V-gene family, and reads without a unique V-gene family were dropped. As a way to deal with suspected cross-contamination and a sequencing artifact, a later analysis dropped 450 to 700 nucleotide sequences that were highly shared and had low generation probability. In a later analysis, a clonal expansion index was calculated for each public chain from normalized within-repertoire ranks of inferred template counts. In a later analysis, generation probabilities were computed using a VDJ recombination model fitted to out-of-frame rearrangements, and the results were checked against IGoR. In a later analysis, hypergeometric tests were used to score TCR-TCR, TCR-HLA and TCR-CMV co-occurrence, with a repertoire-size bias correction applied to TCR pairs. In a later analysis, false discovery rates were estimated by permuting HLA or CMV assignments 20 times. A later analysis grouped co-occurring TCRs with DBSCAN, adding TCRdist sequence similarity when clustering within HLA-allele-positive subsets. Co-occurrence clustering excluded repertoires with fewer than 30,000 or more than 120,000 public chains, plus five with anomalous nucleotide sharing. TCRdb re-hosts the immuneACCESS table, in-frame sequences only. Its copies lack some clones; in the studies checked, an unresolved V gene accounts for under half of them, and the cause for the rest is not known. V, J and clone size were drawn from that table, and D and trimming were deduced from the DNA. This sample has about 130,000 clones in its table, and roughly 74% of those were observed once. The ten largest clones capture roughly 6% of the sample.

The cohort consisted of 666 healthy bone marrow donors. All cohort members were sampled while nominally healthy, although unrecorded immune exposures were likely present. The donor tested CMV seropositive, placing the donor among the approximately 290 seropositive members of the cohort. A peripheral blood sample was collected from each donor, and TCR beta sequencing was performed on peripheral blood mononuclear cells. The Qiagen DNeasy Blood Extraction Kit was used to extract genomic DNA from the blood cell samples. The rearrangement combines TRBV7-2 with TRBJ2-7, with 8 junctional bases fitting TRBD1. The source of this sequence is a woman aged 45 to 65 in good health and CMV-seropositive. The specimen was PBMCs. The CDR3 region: CASSSGGPTYEQYF. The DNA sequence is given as TGTGCCAGCAGCTCAGGGGGCCCTACCTACGAGCAGTACTTC.